Listed below are T cell receptor beta chains from one sample, sequenced in a study of blood T cell repertoires in COVID-19. Clones were sequenced by immunoSEQ multiplex PCR, and TCRdb holds only the in-frame ones, with some missing. The sample yields around 300,000 clones, about nine tenths seen once. The specimen was peripheral blood. Receptor source: a woman younger than 45 with active or convalescent COVID-19. Both conserved end residues are part of each CDR3. A D gene is named only where the DNA matches it firmly. Size is omitted from some rows. Given values are once, few, many or a class for expanded clones.

TRBJ2-3,NA,15,TRBV2,TRBD2,CASRLRGGSGDTQYF,TGTGCCAGCAGGCTCCGCGGGGGGTCCGGTGATACGCAGTATTTT
TRBJ2-5,NA,15,TRBV2,TRBD2,CASSARSGGQETQYF,TGTGCCAGCAGTGCCCGTAGCGGGGGACAAGAGACCCAGTACTTC
TRBJ1-2,NA,18,TRBV3-1/TRBV3-2,TRBD1,CASSQGVQVDRPNYGYTF,TGTGCCAGCAGCCAAGGGGTGCAGGTGGACAGGCCGAACTATGGCTACACCTTC
TRBJ1-4,NA,14,TRBV14,NA,CASSQRGFNEKLFF,TGTGCCAGCAGCCAGAGAGGTTTTAATGAAAAACTGTTTTTT
TRBJ2-7,NA,15,TRBV9,TRBD2,CASSGLGSAGGEQYF,TGTGCCAGCAGCGGTCTTGGTAGCGCGGGAGGGGAGCAGTACTTC
TRBJ2-5,few,17,TRBV23-1,TRBD1,CASSQTPRTGTQETQYF,TGCGCCAGCAGTCAAACTCCCCGGACAGGCACTCAAGAGACCCAGTACTTC
TRBJ2-7,NA,14,TRBV19,TRBD2,CASSRGGLSYEQYF,TGTGCCAGTAGCCGCGGGGGGCTATCCTACGAGCAGTACTTC
TRBJ2-2,NA,16,TRBV9,TRBD1,CASSVATGVNTGELFF,TGTGCCAGCAGCGTAGCCACAGGGGTCAACACCGGGGAGCTGTTTTTT
TRBJ1-1,NA,13,TRBV4-1,NA,CASSQVPGLEAFF,TGCGCCAGCAGCCAAGTTCCAGGGCTTGAAGCTTTCTTT
TRBJ2-1,NA,15,TRBV19,TRBD1,CASSPPGQGSDEQFF,TGTGCCAGTAGTCCCCCGGGACAGGGTAGCGATGAGCAGTTCTTC
TRBJ2-5,NA,15,TRBV4-3,TRBD2,CASSQGGTTGETQYF,TGCGCCAGCAGCCAAGGAGGGACTACGGGAGAGACCCAGTACTTC
TRBJ1-2,NA,16,TRBV19,TRBD1,CASSMRDRGVFYGYTF,TGTGCCAGTAGTATGCGGGACAGGGGCGTTTTCTATGGCTACACCTTC
TRBJ1-4,NA,16,TRBV29-1,TRBD1,CSVADDRGPSDEKLFF,TGCAGCGTTGCTGACGACAGGGGGCCCTCGGATGAAAAACTGTTTTTT
TRBJ1-1,NA,17,TRBV5-1,NA,CASSLSGVVYLNTEAFF,TGCGCCAGCAGCTTGTCAGGGGTCGTCTACCTGAACACTGAAGCTTTCTTT
TRBJ1-5,NA,17,TRBV19,NA,CASSIGGAGSSNQPQHF,TGTGCCAGTAGTATAGGGGGCGCAGGAAGTAGCAATCAGCCCCAGCATTTT
TRBJ1-1,NA,14,TRBV7-2,NA,CASSSGVTNTEAFF,TGTGCCAGCAGCTCAGGGGTTACGAACACTGAAGCTTTCTTT
TRBJ1-2,NA,13,TRBV6-1,NA,CASSESGDYGYTF,TGTGCCAGCAGTGAAAGCGGGGACTATGGCTACACCTTC
TRBJ2-2,NA,15,TRBV6-5,TRBD1,CASSQGEWSTGELFF,TGTGCCAGCAGTCAGGGGGAGTGGTCCACCGGGGAGCTGTTTTTT
TRBJ2-2,NA,15,TRBV27,TRBD2,CASSKLAGITGELFF,TGTGCCAGCAGTAAACTAGCGGGGATCACCGGGGAGCTGTTTTTT
TRBJ1-1,NA,13,TRBV18,NA,CASSPGRNTEAFF,TGTGCCAGCTCCCCAGGGAGGAACACTGAAGCTTTCTTT
TRBJ2-3,once,14,TRBV6-5,TRBD1,CASSGQGSADTQYF,TGTGCCAGCAGCGGACAGGGATCAGCGGATACGCAGTATTTT
TRBJ2-2,NA,16,TRBV6-1,NA,CASSEVWGQGTGELFF,TGTGCCAGCAGTGAAGTGTGGGGGCAGGGCACCGGGGAGCTGTTTTTT
TRBJ1-2,NA,14,TRBV5-3,NA,CARSLGQWNYGYTF,TGTGCCAGAAGCTTGGGACAGTGGAACTATGGCTACACCTTC
TRBJ1-4,NA,15,TRBV7-2,NA,CASSLDWGANEKLFF,TGTGCCAGCAGCTTAGACTGGGGAGCTAATGAAAAACTGTTTTTT